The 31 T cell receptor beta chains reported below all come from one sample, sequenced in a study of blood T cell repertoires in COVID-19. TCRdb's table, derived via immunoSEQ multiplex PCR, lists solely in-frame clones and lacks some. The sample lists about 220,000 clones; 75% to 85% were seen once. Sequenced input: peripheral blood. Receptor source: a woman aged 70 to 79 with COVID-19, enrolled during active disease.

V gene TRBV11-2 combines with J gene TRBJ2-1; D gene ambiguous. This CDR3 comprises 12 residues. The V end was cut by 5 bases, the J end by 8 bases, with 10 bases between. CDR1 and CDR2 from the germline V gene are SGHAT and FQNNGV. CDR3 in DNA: TGTGCCAGCAGCCGACACTCGGATGAGCAGTTCTTC. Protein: CASSRHSDEQFF. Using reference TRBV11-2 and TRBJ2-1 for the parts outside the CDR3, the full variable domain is EAGVAQSPRYKIIEKRQSVAFWCNPISGHATLYWYQQILGQGPKLLIQFQNNGVVDDSQLPKDRFSAERLKGVDSTLKIQPAKLEDSAVYLCASSRHSDEQFFGPGTRLTVL.

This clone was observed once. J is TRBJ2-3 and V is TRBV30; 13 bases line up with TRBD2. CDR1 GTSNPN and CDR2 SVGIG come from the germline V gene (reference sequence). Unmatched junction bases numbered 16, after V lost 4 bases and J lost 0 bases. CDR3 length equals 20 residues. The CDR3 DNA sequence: TGTGCCTGGAACAAAGGAACCGGGACTAGCGGGATAAAGAGCACAGATACGCAGTATTTT. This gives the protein CAWNKGTGTSGIKSTDTQYF.

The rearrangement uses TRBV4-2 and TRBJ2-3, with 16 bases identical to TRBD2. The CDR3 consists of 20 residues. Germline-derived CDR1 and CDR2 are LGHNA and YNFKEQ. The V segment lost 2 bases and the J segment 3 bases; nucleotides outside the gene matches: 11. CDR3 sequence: CASSQFPPGLAGGRTDTQYF. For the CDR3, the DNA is TGTGCCAGCAGCCAATTCCCCCCGGGACTAGCGGGGGGGCGAACAGATACGCAGTATTTT.

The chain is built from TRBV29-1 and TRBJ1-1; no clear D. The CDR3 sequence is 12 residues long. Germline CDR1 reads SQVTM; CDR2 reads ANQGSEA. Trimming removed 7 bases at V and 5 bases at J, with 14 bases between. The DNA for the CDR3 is TGCAGCGGTGGAGGATTAGGGACTGAAGCTTTCTTT. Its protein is CSGGGLGTEAFF.

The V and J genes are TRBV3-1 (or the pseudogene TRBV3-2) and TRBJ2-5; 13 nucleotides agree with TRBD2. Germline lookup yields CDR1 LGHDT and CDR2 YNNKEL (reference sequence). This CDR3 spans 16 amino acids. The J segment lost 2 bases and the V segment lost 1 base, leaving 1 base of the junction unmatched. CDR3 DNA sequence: TGTGCCAGCAGCCAAGTGACTAGCGGGGGGCAAGAGACCCAGTACTTC. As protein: CASSQVTSGGQETQYF.

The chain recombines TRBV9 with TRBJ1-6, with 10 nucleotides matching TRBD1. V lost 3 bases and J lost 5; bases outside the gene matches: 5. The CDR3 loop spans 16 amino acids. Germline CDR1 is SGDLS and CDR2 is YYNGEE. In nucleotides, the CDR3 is TGTGCCAGCAGCGCCGGGGACAGGGGCAATAATTCACCCCTCCACTTT. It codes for CASSAGDRGNNSPLHF.

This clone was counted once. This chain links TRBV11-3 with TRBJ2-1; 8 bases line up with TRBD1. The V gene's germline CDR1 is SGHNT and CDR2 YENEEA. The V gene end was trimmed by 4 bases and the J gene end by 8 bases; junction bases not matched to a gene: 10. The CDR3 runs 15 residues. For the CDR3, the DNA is TGTGCCAGCAGCTCGGGGACAGGTGAAGGGGATGAGCAGTTCTTC. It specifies CASSSGTGEGDEQFF.

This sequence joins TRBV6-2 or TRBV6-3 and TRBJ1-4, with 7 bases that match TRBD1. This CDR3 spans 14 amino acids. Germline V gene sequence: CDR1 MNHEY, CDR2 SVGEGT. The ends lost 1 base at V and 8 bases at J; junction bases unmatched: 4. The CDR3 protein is CASSYFQGVEKLFF. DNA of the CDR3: TGTGCCAGCAGTTACTTCCAGGGGGTAGAAAAACTGTTTTTT.

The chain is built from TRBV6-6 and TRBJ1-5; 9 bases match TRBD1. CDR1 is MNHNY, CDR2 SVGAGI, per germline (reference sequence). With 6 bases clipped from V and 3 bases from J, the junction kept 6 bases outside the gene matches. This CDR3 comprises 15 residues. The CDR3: CASRRGQGPNQPQHF. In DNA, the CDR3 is TGTGCCAGCAGAAGGGGACAGGGCCCCAATCAGCCCCAGCATTTT.

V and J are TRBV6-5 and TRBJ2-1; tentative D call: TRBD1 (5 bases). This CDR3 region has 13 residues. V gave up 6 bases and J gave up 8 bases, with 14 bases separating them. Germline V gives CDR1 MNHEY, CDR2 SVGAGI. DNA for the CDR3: TGTGCCAGCAGCCCCATGTGGGGCGATGAGCAGTTCTTC. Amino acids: CASSPMWGDEQFF.

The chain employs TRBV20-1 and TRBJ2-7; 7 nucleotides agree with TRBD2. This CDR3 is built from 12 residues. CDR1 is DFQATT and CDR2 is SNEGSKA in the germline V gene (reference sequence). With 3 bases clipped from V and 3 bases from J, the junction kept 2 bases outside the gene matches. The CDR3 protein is CSASTSVYEQYF. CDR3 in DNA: TGCAGTGCTAGTACTAGCGTCTACGAGCAGTACTTC.

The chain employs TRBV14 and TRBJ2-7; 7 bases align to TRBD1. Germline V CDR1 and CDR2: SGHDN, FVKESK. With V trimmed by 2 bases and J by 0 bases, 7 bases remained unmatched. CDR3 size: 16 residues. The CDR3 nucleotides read TGTGCCAGCAGCCAAAGGGGGCCAAGGGTCTCCTACGAGCAGTACTTC. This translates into CASSQRGPRVSYEQYF.

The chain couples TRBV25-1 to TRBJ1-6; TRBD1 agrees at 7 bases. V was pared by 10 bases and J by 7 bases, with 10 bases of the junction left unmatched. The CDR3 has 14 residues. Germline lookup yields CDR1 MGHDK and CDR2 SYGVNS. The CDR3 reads CATRDSVSNSPLHF. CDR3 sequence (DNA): TGTGCCACCAGGGACAGTGTGTCCAATTCACCCCTCCACTTT.

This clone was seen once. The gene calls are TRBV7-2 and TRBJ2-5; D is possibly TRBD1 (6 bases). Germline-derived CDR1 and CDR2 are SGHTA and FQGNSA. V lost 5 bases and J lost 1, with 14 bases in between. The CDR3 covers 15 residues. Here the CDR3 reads CASSKAGTFQETQYF. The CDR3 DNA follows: TGTGCCAGCAGCAAAGCCGGGACATTCCAAGAGACCCAGTACTTC.

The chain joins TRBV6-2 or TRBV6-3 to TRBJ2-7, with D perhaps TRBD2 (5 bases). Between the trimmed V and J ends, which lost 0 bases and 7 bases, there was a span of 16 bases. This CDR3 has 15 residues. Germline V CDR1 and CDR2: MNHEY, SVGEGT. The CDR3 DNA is TGTGCCAGCAGTTACTCGGATCCGGGAATAGGGGAGCAGTACTTC. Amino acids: CASSYSDPGIGEQYF.

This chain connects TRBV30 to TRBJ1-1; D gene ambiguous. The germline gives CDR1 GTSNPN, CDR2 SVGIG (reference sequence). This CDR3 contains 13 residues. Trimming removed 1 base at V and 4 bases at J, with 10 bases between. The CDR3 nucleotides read TGTGCCTGGAGTGAAAATTCGTTCACTGAAGCTTTCTTT. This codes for CAWSENSFTEAFF.

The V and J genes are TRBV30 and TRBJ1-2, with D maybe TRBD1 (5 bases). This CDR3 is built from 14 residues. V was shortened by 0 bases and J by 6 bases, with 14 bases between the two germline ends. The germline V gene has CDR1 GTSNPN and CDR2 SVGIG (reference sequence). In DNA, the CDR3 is TGTGCCTGGAGTGTGTTTGCGGGGGTACATGGCTACACCTTC. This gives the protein CAWSVFAGVHGYTF.

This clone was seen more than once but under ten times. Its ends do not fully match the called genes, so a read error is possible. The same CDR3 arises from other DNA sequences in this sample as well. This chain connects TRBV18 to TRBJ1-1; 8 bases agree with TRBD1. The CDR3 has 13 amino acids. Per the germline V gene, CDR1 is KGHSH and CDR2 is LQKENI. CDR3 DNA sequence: TGTGCCAGCTCGCCACAGGGGGACACTGAAGCTTTCTTT. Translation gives CASSPQGDTEAFF.

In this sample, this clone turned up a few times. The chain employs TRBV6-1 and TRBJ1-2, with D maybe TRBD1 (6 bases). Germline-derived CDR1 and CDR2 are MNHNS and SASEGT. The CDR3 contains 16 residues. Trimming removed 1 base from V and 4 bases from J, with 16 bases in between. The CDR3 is CASSEGTGTIPYGYTF. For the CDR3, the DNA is TGTGCCAGCAGTGAAGGGACCGGGACAATTCCCTATGGCTACACCTTC.

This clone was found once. The CDR3 sequence is CASSLRTGDYGYTF. In DNA, the CDR3 is TGTGCCAGCAGCTTACGGACAGGGGACTATGGCTACACCTTC. The chain links TRBV7-6 to TRBJ1-2; TRBD1 matches 9 bases. CDR3 size: 14 residues. Trimming removed 2 bases from V and 3 bases from J; junction bases left unmatched: 1. Germline V gene sequence: CDR1 SGHVS, CDR2 FNYEAQ.

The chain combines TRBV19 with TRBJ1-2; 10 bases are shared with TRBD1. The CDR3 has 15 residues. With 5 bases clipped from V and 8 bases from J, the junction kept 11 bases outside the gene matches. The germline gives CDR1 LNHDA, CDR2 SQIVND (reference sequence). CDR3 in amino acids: CASSLRDRGGEGYTF. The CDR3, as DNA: TGTGCCAGTAGTCTACGGGACAGGGGCGGTGAGGGCTACACCTTC.

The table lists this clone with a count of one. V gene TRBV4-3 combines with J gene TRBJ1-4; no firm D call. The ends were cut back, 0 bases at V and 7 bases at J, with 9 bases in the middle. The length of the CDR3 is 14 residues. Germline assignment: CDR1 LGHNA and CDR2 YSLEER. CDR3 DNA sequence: TGCGCCAGCAGCCAAGATCACCGAGGTGAAAAACTGTTTTTT. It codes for CASSQDHRGEKLFF.

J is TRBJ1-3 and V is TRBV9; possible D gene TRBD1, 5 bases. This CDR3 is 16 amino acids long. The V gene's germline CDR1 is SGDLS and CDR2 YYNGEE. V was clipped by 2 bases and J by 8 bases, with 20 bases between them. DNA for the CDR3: TGTGCCAGCAGCGTCGAAGACACTCTTCAACAGGACACCATATATTTT. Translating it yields CASSVEDTLQQDTIYF.

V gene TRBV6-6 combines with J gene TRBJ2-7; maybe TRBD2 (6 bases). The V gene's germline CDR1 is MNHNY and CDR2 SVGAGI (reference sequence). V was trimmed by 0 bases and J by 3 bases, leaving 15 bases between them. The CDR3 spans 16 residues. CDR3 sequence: CASSYSYSGTYYEQYF. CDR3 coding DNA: TGTGCCAGCAGTTACTCATACTCCGGGACTTACTACGAGCAGTACTTC.

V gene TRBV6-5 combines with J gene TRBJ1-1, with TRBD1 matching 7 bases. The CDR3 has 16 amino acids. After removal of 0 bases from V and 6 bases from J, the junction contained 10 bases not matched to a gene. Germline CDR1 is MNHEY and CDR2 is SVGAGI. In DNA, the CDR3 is TGTGCCAGCAGTTACTCAAGGGGAACAGGGGCTGCTGAAGCTTTCTTT. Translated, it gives CASSYSRGTGAAEAFF.

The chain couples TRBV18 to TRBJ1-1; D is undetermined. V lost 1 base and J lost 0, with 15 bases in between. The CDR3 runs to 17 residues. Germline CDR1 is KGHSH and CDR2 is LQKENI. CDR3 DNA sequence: TGTGCCAGCTCACCACTTTATGGGGTCGGGGTGAACACTGAAGCTTTCTTT. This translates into CASSPLYGVGVNTEAFF.

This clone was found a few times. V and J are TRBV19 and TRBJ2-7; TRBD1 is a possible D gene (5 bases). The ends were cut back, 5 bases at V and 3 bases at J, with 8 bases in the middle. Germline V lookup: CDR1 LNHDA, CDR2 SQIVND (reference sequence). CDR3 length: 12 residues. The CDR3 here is CASSPQGYEQYF. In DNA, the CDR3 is TGTGCCAGTAGTCCCCAGGGCTACGAGCAGTACTTC. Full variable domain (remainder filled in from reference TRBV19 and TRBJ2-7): DGGITQSPKYLFRKEGQNVTLSCEQNLNHDAMYWYRQDPGQGLRLIYYSQIVNDFQKGDIAEGYSVSREKKESFPLTVTSAQKNPTAFYLCASSPQGYEQYFGPGTRLTVT.

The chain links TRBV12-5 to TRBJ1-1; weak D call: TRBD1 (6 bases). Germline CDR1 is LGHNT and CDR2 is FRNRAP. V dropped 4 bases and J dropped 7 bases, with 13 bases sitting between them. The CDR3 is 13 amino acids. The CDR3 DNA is TGTGCTAGTGGTTCCCCCAGGGGCCGTGAAGCTTTCTTT. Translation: CASGSPRGREAFF.

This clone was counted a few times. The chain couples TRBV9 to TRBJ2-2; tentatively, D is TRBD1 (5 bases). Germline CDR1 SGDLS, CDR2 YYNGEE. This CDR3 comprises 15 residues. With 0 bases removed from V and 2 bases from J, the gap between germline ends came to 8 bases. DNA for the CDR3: TGTGCCAGCAGCGTAGGGACAAGCAACACCGGGGAGCTGTTTTTT. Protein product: CASSVGTSNTGELFF.

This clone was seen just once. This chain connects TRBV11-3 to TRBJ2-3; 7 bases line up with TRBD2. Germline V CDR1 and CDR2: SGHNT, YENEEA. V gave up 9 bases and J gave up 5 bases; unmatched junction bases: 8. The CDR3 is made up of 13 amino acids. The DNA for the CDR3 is TGTGCCAGTTGGGGGGGAGGTGGAGATACGCAGTATTTT. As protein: CASWGGGGDTQYF.

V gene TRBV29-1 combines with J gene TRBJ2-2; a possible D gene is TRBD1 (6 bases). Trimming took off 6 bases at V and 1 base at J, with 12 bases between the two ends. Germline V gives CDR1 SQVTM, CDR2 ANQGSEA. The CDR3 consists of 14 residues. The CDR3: CSVGQPVNTGELFF. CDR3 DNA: TGCAGCGTCGGACAGCCAGTGAACACCGGGGAGCTGTTTTTT.